This TCR beta chain was profiled in a study of blood T cell repertoires in COVID-19. V gave up 7 bases and J gave up 6 bases, with 10 bases separating them. In germline, CDR1 is SGHRS, CDR2 YFSETQ. The CDR3 runs 11 residues. The data were produced by immunoSEQ multiplex PCR, yet TCRdb's version contains in-frame clones alone and is incomplete. The sample has hundreds of thousands of clones; 84% are singletons. The rearrangement joins TRBV5-1 to TRBJ1-2, with D hard to call. The sample consisted of peripheral blood. The TCR sequence derives from a woman over 75 with active or convalescent COVID-19. The CDR3 bases are TGCGCCAGCGGAACAGTGAATGGCTACACCTTC. This codes for CASGTVNGYTF.